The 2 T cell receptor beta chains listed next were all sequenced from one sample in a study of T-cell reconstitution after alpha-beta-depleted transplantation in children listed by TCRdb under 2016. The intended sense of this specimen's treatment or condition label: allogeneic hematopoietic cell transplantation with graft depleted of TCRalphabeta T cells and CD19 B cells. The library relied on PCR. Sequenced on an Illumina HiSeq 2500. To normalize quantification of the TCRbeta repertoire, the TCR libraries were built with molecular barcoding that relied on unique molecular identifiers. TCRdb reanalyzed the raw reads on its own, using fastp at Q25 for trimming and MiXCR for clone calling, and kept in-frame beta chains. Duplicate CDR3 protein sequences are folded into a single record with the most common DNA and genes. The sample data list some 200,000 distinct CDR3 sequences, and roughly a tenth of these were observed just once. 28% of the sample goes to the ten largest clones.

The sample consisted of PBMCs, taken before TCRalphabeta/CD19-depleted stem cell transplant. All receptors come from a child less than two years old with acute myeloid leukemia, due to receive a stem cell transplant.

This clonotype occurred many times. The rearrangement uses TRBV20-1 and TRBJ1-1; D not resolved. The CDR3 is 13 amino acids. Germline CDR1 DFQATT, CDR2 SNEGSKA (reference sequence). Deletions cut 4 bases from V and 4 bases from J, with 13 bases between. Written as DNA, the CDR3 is TGCAGTGCTACCCGAGCACTGGGCACTGAAGCTTTCTTT. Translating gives CSATRALGTEAFF.

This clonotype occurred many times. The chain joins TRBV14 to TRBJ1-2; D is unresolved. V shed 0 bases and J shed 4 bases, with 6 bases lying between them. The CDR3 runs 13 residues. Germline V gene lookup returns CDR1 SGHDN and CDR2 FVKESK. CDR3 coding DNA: TGTGCCAGCAGCCAAGATGCCTCCTATGGCTACACCTTC. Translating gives CASSQDASYGYTF.